This TCR beta chain was observed in a study of beta chain features in type 1 diabetes. About the study: Investigators examined roughly 99,000,000 sorted cells across all samples.

Purity of each sorted population was above 95%. There are 14 residues in the CDR3. CDR1 is LNHDA and CDR2 is SQIVND in the germline V gene (reference sequence). Trimming pared 5 bases from V and 4 bases from J, leaving 12 bases between. In its sample, this clone was seen a few times. Its cognate antigen is unknown. Study results and limitations: These data did not resolve whether HLA type affects TCRB rearrangement. Relative to healthy donors, patients appeared to have naive, central memory and Treg TCRB repertoires that were more similar. TCRB CDR3 length was moderately but significantly reduced in all four CD4+ subsets of Type 1 diabetes patients.

cDNA synthesis used the whole RNA isolate, giving expressed TCRB sequences. Measured with immunoSEQ multiplex PCR; TCRdb has only the in-frame clones, and not every one. The table lists about 340,000 clones, roughly 14% of them singletons. The material sequenced was naive CD4+ T cells from blood. The clonotype was recovered from a woman aged 18-35 years with type 1 diabetes. The chain combines TRBV19 with TRBJ1-5, with a weak D call TRBD1 (6 bases). Here the CDR3 DNA reads TGTGCCAGTAGTTTCTACAGGGAAAATCAGCCCCAGCATTTT. Amino acid sequence: CASSFYRENQPQHF.